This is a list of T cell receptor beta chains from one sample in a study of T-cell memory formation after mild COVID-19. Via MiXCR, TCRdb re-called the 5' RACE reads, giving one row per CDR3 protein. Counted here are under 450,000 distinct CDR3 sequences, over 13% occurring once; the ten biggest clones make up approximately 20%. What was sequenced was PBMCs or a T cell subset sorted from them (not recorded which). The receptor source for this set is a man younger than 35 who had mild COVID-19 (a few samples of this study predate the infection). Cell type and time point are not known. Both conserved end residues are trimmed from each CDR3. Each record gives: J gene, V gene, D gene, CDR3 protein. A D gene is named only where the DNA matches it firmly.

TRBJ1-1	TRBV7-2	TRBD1	ASSFDRANTEAF
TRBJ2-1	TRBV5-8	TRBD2	ASSLAWSSGF
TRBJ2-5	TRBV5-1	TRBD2	ASSPGTSQETQY
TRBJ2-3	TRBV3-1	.	ASRNSGGDTQY
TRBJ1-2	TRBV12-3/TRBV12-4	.	ASRGTGYYGYT
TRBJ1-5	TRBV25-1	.	ASSEVGSNQPQH
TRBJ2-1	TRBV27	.	ASSSRGSASGRNEQF
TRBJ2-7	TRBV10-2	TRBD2	ASSSGGASKYEQY
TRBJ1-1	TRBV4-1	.	ASSQYTGKETEAF
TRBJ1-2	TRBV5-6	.	ASSGVEGSLEPTNYGYT
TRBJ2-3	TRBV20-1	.	SARMAGARDTQY
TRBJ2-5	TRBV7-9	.	ASSRTRQLRGETQY
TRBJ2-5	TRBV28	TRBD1	ASSRGPETQY
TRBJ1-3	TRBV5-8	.	ASSPSWNTIY
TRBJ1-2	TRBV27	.	ASSLIGGTLYGYT
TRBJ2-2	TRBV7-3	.	ASSLSRETGELF
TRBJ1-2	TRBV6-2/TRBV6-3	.	ASSYRAAYGYT
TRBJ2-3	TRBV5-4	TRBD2	ASSLALAEDTQY
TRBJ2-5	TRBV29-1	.	SAEGTAIQETQY
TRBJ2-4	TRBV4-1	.	ASSQVGRAGQY
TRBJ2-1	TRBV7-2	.	ASSPQGLLTVSSYNEQF
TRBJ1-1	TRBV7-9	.	ASSAHRSLNTEAF
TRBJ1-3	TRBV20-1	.	SAPIVGSGNTIY
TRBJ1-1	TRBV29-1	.	SVGQMNTEAF
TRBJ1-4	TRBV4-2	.	ASSQDGLAASGNEKLF
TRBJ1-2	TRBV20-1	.	SASIGGSYGYT
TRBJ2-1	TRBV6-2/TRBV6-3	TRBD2	ASRSGAGNEQF
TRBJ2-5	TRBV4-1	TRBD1	ASSRWTGALRETQY
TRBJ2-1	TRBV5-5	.	ASSLALVANEQF
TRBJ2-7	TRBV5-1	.	ASKSGDAYEQY
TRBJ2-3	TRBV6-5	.	ASSRGMASFSDTQY
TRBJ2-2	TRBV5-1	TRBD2	ASSAGLAGGPNTGELF
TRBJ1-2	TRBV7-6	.	ASSLSSSDYGYT
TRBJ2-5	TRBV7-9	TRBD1	ASSLAVTGGAETQY
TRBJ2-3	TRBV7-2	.	ASSLWGRYTDTQY
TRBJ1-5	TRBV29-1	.	SVADGVLGNQPQH
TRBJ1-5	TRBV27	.	ASSSVGGPLVLQPQH
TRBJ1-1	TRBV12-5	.	ASARTEAF
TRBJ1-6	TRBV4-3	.	ASSQGIPGAGSPLH
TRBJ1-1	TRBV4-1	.	ASSRPTGPTEAF
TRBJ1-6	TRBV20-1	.	SARDSGYNSPLH
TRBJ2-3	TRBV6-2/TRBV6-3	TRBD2	ASSALAGGLLDTQY
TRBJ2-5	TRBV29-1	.	SVRVETQY
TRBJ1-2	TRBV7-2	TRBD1	ASSQYGTGGFNYGYT
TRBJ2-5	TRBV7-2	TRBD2	ASSLYRLAGGQY
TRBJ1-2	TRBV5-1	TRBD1	ASSPTGGDSRGYT
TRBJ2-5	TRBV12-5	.	ASSGDHQETQY
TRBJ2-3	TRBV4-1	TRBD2	ASSQGLAGGPSTDTQY
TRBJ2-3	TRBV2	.	ASDGHKNRPDTQY
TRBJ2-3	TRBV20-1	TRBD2	SAPLSGGATDTQY
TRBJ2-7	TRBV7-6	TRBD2	ASSNPPGAGFYEQY
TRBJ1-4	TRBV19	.	ASSIEGTSEGSAV
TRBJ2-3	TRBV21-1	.	ASDPGQGTDTQY
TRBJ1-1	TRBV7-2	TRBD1	ASSTVLGQANTEAF
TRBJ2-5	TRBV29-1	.	SVELNLRETQY
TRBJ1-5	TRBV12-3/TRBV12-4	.	ASSLNREGNQPQH
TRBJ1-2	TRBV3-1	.	ASSPLPGDGYT
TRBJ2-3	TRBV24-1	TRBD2	ATSGTSGGLSTDTQY